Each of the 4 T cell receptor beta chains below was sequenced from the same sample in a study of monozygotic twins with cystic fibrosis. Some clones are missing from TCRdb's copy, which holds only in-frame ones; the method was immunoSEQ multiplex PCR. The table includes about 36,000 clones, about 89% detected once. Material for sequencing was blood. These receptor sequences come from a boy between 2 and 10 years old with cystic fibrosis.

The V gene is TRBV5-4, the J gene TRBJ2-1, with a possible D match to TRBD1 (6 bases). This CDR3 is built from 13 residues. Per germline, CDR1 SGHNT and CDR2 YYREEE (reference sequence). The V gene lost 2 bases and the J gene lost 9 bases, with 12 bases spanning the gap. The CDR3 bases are TGTGCCAGCAGCTTTGGGGGCGCAGGTGAGCAGTTCTTC. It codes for CASSFGGAGEQFF.

CDR3 residues: CASSLATLGTDTQYF. The CDR3 DNA reads as TGTGCCAGCAGCTTAGCCACTCTAGGCACAGATACGCAGTATTTT. This rearrangement joins TRBV7-6 to TRBJ2-3; D not resolved. Trimming left V 0 bases short and J 1 base short, with 8 bases between. The CDR3 contains 15 residues. Germline V gene data show CDR1 as SGHVS and CDR2 as FNYEAQ.

The DNA for the CDR3 is TGTGCCAGCAGCTTGGTGGGGGGGCAGGGGTCCAACGAGCAGTACTTC. Residues: CASSLVGGQGSNEQYF. The gene calls are TRBV5-4 and TRBJ2-7; the D gene is possibly TRBD2 (7 bases). Germline-derived CDR1 and CDR2 are SGHNT and YYREEE (reference sequence). V lost 0 bases to trimming and J lost 5 bases, with 18 bases between them. The CDR3 extends over 16 amino acids.

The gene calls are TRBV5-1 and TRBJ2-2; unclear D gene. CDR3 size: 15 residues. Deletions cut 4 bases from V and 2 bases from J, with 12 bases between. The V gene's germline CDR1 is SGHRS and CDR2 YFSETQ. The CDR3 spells CASSLPPVNTGELFF. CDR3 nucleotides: TGCGCCAGCAGCCTCCCGCCAGTTAACACCGGGGAGCTGTTTTTT.